These T cell receptor beta chains were read from a single sample in a study of beta chain features in type 1 diabetes. TCRdb keeps only in-frame clones here, not all; method: immunoSEQ multiplex PCR. The sample shows some 120,000 clones, roughly 17% of them seen only once. The sample comprised central memory CD4+ T cells from blood. The receptors originated from a man aged 18 to 35 with type 1 diabetes. The CDR3 runs from the conserved cysteine through the conserved F or W. D genes are given only for firm matches. Rows give clone size only sometimes, using once, few, many, or a class for an expanded clone.

J gene,D gene,clone size,V gene,CDR3 protein,CDR3 DNA
TRBJ2-1,NA,few,TRBV29-1,CSVGSTGRHYNEQFF,TGCAGCGTAGGCAGTACAGGGCGGCACTACAATGAGCAGTTCTTC
TRBJ2-1,TRBD1,few,TRBV6-1,CASSGRTGGATGLNEQFF,TGTGCCAGCAGTGGCCGGACAGGGGGCGCGACGGGACTCAATGAGCAGTTCTTC
TRBJ1-1,NA,NA,TRBV20-1,CSASDTEAFF,TGCAGTGCTAGCGACACTGAAGCTTTCTTT
TRBJ2-7,TRBD2,NA,TRBV7-2,CASSLAGLAYRSYEQYF,TGTGCCAGCAGCTTAGCGGGACTAGCATACCGCTCCTACGAGCAGTACTTC
TRBJ2-3,TRBD1,medium-sized,TRBV28,CASSGEAGGFDTQYF,TGTGCCAGCAGTGGGGAAGCAGGGGGCTTTGATACGCAGTATTTT
TRBJ2-1,NA,NA,TRBV7-9,CASRSRIGGRKGNEQFF,TGTGCCAGCAGATCTCGGATAGGGGGGAGGAAAGGCAATGAGCAGTTCTTC
TRBJ2-4,NA,many,TRBV1,CTSSQDVLAKNIQYF,TGCACCAGCAGCCAAGATGTACTAGCCAAAAACATTCAGTACTTC
TRBJ1-5,NA,NA,TRBV7-2,CASSTPGVNQPQHF,TGTGCCAGCAGCACCCCGGGGGTCAATCAGCCCCAGCATTTT
TRBJ1-2,NA,NA,TRBV20-1,CSAGGNYGYTF,TGCAGTGCAGGGGGTAACTATGGCTACACCTTC
TRBJ2-1,TRBD2,many,TRBV15,CATSRERTSGMNEQFF,TGTGCCACCAGCAGAGAGAGGACTAGCGGGATGAATGAGCAGTTCTTC
TRBJ2-1,TRBD2,few,TRBV9,CASSVANGLAGAYNEQFF,TGTGCCAGCAGCGTAGCTAACGGACTAGCGGGGGCCTACAATGAGCAGTTCTTC
TRBJ1-6,TRBD1,NA,TRBV10-3,CAITRQGWGSPLHF,TGTGCCATCACCCGACAGGGTTGGGGTTCACCCCTCCACTTT
TRBJ1-1,NA,few,TRBV19,CASRADYTEAFF,TGTGCCAGTAGAGCAGACTACACTGAAGCTTTCTTT
TRBJ2-7,TRBD1,NA,TRBV7-6,CASSYKQGTSYEQYF,TGTGCCAGCAGCTACAAACAGGGGACATCCTACGAGCAGTACTTC
TRBJ2-3,TRBD1,few,TRBV30,CAWSRGGRSTDTQYF,TGTGCCTGGAGTAGAGGGGGCCGTAGCACAGATACGCAGTATTTT
TRBJ1-1,NA,few,TRBV30,CAWSRVMNTEAFF,TGTGCCTGGAGTCGGGTGATGAACACTGAAGCTTTCTTT
TRBJ2-5,TRBD2,few,TRBV5-1,CASSTGTSGQETQYF,TGCGCCAGCAGCACAGGGACTAGCGGACAAGAGACCCAGTACTTC
TRBJ2-3,TRBD2,NA,TRBV29-1,CSADGGGTDTQYF,TGCAGCGCCGATGGGGGGGGCACAGATACGCAGTATTTT
TRBJ2-2,TRBD1,few,TRBV29-1,CSVILGQANTGELFF,TGCAGCGTTATTTTAGGACAGGCCAATACCGGGGAGCTGTTTTTT
TRBJ2-7,NA,many,TRBV14,CASSQGIYEQYF,TGTGCCAGCAGCCAAGGGATATACGAGCAGTACTTC